This T cell receptor (beta chain) was recovered during a study of T-cell reconstitution after alpha-beta-depleted transplantation in children. Study findings and constraints: At day 60, the high TCRbeta diversity found in some patients originated from recipient T cells and thymic progenitors that had survived. Expanded graft clones, several hundred of them, were reportedly the source of alpha-beta T cells about two months after transplant. It was newly produced T cells that mostly accounted for T-cell counts and diversity one year after transplant.

V lost 5 bases and J 5 bases, leaving 21 bases between the germline ends. The CDR3 consists of 16 residues. CDR1 is MDHEN, CDR2 SYDVKM, per germline. The TCRbeta library incorporated unique molecular identifiers. Each CDR3 protein is one row after TCRdb ran MiXCR on the PCR reads. The sample consists of around 250,000 distinct CDR3 sequences, approximately 8% of them appearing once. On this clonotype: No antigen is known for it.

The receptor comes from a male patient under 18 who had a stem cell transplant for acute lymphoblastic leukemia, so the T cells may come from the graft donor. The chain employs TRBV28 and TRBJ2-5, with a weak D call TRBD2 (7 bases). The sequencing here drew on PBMCs, mostly from graft donor cells, taken 180 days after TCRalphabeta/CD19-depleted stem cell transplant. The CDR3 protein is CASSPSEAGARETQYF. The CDR3 DNA reads as TGTGCCAGCAGTCCTTCGGAGGCGGGGGCTAGGGAGACCCAGTACTTC.